This T cell receptor beta chain is drawn from a study of blood T cells in healthy people across ages. General observations from the study: Expanded clonotype changes were possibly confounded by unknown donor CMV status. Versus aged donors, long-lived donors had higher diversity and more naive CD4+ cells. Estimated diversity that came from one million T cells was considered an underestimate. Strong correlation existed between TCR beta diversity and naive T cell percentage.

In germline, CDR1 is MNHNY, CDR2 SVGAGI (reference sequence). The CDR3 spans 15 residues. Using a J-beta primer mix together with a sample-barcoded 5' primer, a second PCR was run for about 6 to 11 cycles. One entry per CDR3 protein results from TCRdb running MiXCR on the 5' RACE reads. The table has about 1.8 million distinct CDR3 sequences, about 50% seen once; the top ten hold less than 2.5%. This clonotype was seen a few times. What it binds is not known. The TCR sequence derives from a woman aged 40 to 49 in good health. This chain connects TRBV6-6 to TRBJ2-4; no reliable D call. With the DNA end fitting TRBJ2-7 better, the J assignment may be wrong. What was sequenced was blood. CDR3 DNA: TGTGCCAGCAGTTACCCAGAAGGAAGCACCTACGAGCAGTACTTC. It translates to CASSYPEGSTYEQYF.